These 30 T cell receptor beta chains were all obtained from the same sample, sequenced in a study of OX40 agonist ivuxolimab in advanced cancers. Library preparation employed the immunoSEQ multiplex PCR assay. What TCRdb holds here is the immuneACCESS table cut down to in-frame rearrangements. Part of the clones is not present; checked against another copy, under half of the missing clones reflect an unresolved V gene, and the others are unexplained. The table for this sample lists about 73,000 clones; more than 80% of them were counted only once. The ten largest make up around 0.51% of the sample. Sequenced material: CD4+ or CD8+ T cells sorted from blood, taken in a trial of the OX40 agonist ivuxolimab. The receptor set was obtained from an adult with an advanced solid tumor such as melanoma, head and neck, liver or kidney cancer.

This clone was seen just once. V and J are TRBV7-6 and TRBJ2-5; possibly TRBD2 for D (5 bases). The CDR3 consists of 14 residues. Germline V gene lookup returns CDR1 SGHVS and CDR2 FNYEAQ. Trimming pared 0 bases from V and 5 bases from J, leaving 10 bases between. CDR3: CASSLASSRETQYF. The CDR3 coding sequence is TGTGCCAGCAGCTTAGCGTCTAGCCGGGAGACCCAGTACTTC. The variable domain in full, with the rest retrieved from reference TRBV7-6 and TRBJ2-5, is GAGVSQSPRYKVTKRGQDVALRCDPISGHVSLYWYRQALGQGPEFLTYFNYEAQQDKSGLPNDRFSAERPEGSISTLTIQRTEQRDSAMYRCASSLASSRETQYFGPGTRLLVL.

V usage is TRBV11-3 and J usage is TRBJ2-1; tentatively, D is TRBD1 (6 bases). The V gene's germline CDR1 is SGHNT and CDR2 YENEEA. CDR3 length: 15 residues. Between the trimmed V and J ends, which lost 5 bases and 4 bases, there was a span of 15 bases. The CDR3 reads CASSPQDRAYNEQFF. In DNA, the CDR3 is TGTGCCAGCAGCCCACAGGACAGAGCATACAATGAGCAGTTCTTC.

The chain carries TRBV19 and TRBJ2-5; maybe TRBD1 (6 bases). Germline CDR1 reads LNHDA; CDR2 reads SQIVND (reference sequence). V lost 9 bases and J 5 bases, leaving 13 bases between the germline ends. This CDR3 spans 12 amino acids. CDR3 nucleotides: TGTGCCAGCAGTGTTGGGGGCGAGACCCAGTACTTC. Residues: CASSVGGETQYF.

The gene calls are TRBV6-4 and TRBJ2-3; tentative D call: TRBD2 (6 bases). Germline CDR1 is MRHNA and CDR2 is SNTAGT. The V and J ends lost 3 bases and 0 bases respectively, with 16 bases between them. The CDR3 length is 17 residues. CDR3 sequence: CASSDNPSGGSTDTQYF. The CDR3 nucleotides read TGTGCCAGCAGTGATAATCCGAGCGGAGGGAGCACAGATACGCAGTATTTT.

The chain has TRBV19 and TRBJ2-7; TRBD1 is a possible D gene (6 bases). This CDR3 region has 12 residues. Trimming removed 5 bases at V and 6 bases at J, with 11 bases between. The germline CDR1 and CDR2 sequences are LNHDA and SQIVND (reference sequence). Written as DNA, the CDR3 is TGTGCCAGTAGTCTACAGGGTAGCGAGCAGTACTTC. Its protein product is CASSLQGSEQYF.

This chain links TRBV7-3 with TRBJ2-1, with 16 bases fitting TRBD2. The CDR3 totals 17 residues. The germline gives CDR1 SGHTA, CDR2 FQGTGA. V gave up 6 bases and J gave up 3 bases; unmatched junction bases: 5. DNA for the CDR3: TGTGCCAGCAGAACGGGACTAGCGGGAGGGAACTACAATGAGCAGTTCTTC. It encodes CASRTGLAGGNYNEQFF.

This chain joins TRBV11-2 and TRBJ2-1; 7 bases agree with TRBD1. With 1 base clipped from V and 3 bases from J, the junction kept 3 bases outside the gene matches. The germline gives CDR1 SGHAT, CDR2 FQNNGV. CDR3 length: 15 amino acids. CDR3 nucleotide sequence: TGTGCCAGCAGCTTAGGAGACAGGGACTACAATGAGCAGTTCTTC. Its translation is CASSLGDRDYNEQFF.

The chain employs TRBV19 and TRBJ2-2; D perhaps matches TRBD1 (5 bases). CDR3 length equals 14 residues. V was pared by 5 bases and J by 5 bases, with 12 bases between. Germline assignment: CDR1 LNHDA and CDR2 SQIVND (reference sequence). This CDR3 reads CASSFLPGTGELFF. The CDR3 coding sequence is TGTGCCAGTAGTTTTTTGCCAGGGACCGGGGAGCTGTTTTTT. The full variable domain, completed using reference TRBV19 and TRBJ2-2, is DGGITQSPKYLFRKEGQNVTLSCEQNLNHDAMYWYRQDPGQGLRLIYYSQIVNDFQKGDIAEGYSVSREKKESFPLTVTSAQKNPTAFYLCASSFLPGTGELFFGEGSRLTVL.

The chain joins TRBV6-1 to TRBJ1-2; perhaps TRBD1 as D (6 bases). Trimming shortened V by 0 bases and J by 8 bases, and 13 bases separated the two germline ends. The CDR3 covers 14 residues. In germline, CDR1 is MNHNS, CDR2 SASEGT. The DNA of the CDR3 is TGTGCCAGCAGTGAAGCTCGGGGGGCTGGGGGCTACACCTTC. This translates into CASSEARGAGGYTF.

The chain joins TRBV29-1 to TRBJ1-1, with TRBD1 as a possible D gene (5 bases). The CDR3 consists of 14 residues. V was clipped by 5 bases and J by 1 base, with 14 bases between them. Germline CDR1 SQVTM, CDR2 ANQGSEA. The CDR3 region has the DNA TGCAGCGTTAACGTAAGAGGGGCGAACACTGAAGCTTTCTTT. It codes for CSVNVRGANTEAFF.

The chain carries TRBV2 and TRBJ1-2, with 7 bases that match TRBD1. V was clipped by 6 bases and J by 4 bases; unmatched bases: 8. The CDR3 is 14 residues long. Germline values: CDR1 SNHLY, CDR2 FYNNEI. Written as DNA, the CDR3 is TGTGCCAGCAGCATGGGACAGCGGCTCTATGGCTACACCTTC. This codes for CASSMGQRLYGYTF.

The chain uses TRBV9 and TRBJ2-6; 10 positions agree with TRBD1. Germline CDR1 and CDR2: SGDLS and YYNGEE. The CDR3 loop spans 17 amino acids. The V segment lost 4 bases and the J segment 4 bases; nucleotides outside the gene matches: 8. The CDR3 sequence is CASSFRDRGSGANVLTF. In DNA, the CDR3 is TGTGCCAGCAGCTTCCGGGACAGGGGCTCCGGGGCCAACGTCCTGACTTTC.

Concerning this clone: No conserved phenylalanine or tryptophan is present at the end of the CDR3, so a read error is the likely explanation. No DNA is shown, since the ends of the CDR3 on it are uncertain; the CDR3 is the one TCRdb lists. The CDR3 loop is CASSFSQGQAHI. The J gene is TRBJ2-3, the V gene TRBV5-5; the DNA was not compared with TRBD1, the D call given in the table. The CDR3 has 12 residues if both end residues are counted. CDR1 SGHKS and CDR2 YYEKEE come from the germline V gene (reference sequence).

This clone was recorded only once. Additional DNA sequences in this sample encode the identical CDR3. V and J are TRBV5-1 and TRBJ2-3, with D hard to call. There are 13 residues in the CDR3. Germline CDR1 SGHRS, CDR2 YFSETQ. V shed 0 bases and J shed 3 bases, with 5 bases lying between them. CDR3 bases: TGCGCCAGCAGCTTGGATTCGACAGATACGCAGTATTTT. It codes for CASSLDSTDTQYF.

This sequence joins TRBV6-6 and TRBJ1-1, with 10 bases lining up with TRBD1. The ends lost 2 bases at V and 6 bases at J; junction bases unmatched: 6. This CDR3 has 15 residues. The germline gives CDR1 MNHNY, CDR2 SVGAGI (reference sequence). Here the CDR3 DNA reads TGTGCCAGCAGTTACGGGACAGGGGATAGGGCTGAAGCTTTCTTT. It is translated as CASSYGTGDRAEAFF.

This chain links TRBV14 with TRBJ1-2; TRBD1 might be the D (5 bases). Germline V gene data show CDR1 as SGHDN and CDR2 as FVKESK. V lost 3 bases to trimming and J lost 5 bases, with 13 bases between them. The CDR3 length is 14 residues. For the CDR3, the DNA is TGTGCCAGCAGCCACGTGTCAGGGTCTTATGGCTACACCTTC. Protein: CASSHVSGSYGYTF.

V gene TRBV5-1 combines with J gene TRBJ2-7; 8 bases align to TRBD2. Trimming cost V 0 bases and J 3 bases; bases outside gene matches: 8. In germline, CDR1 is SGHRS, CDR2 YFSETQ. This CDR3 has 16 residues. CDR3 residues: CASSLGGVAGRYEQYF. The CDR3 DNA follows: TGCGCCAGCAGCTTGGGGGGGGTAGCGGGACGCTACGAGCAGTACTTC.

V and J are TRBV10-3 and TRBJ2-3; D gene uncertain. V lost 3 bases to trimming and J lost 2 bases, with 3 bases between them. This CDR3 spans 12 amino acids. Germline CDR1 is ENHRY and CDR2 is SYGVKD. The CDR3, as DNA: TGTGCCATCAGTGATAACACAGATACGCAGTATTTT. Encoded protein: CAISDNTDTQYF.

This chain uses TRBV9 with TRBJ2-1; D is possibly TRBD1 or TRBD2 (6 bases each). The V end was cut by 6 bases, the J end by 6 bases, with 16 bases between. This CDR3 region has 14 residues. CDR1 is SGDLS, CDR2 YYNGEE, per germline. The CDR3 loop reads CASNDGRGGNEQFF. In nucleotides, the CDR3 is TGTGCCAGCAACGACGGCAGGGGAGGCAATGAGCAGTTCTTC.

This sequence joins TRBV7-2 and TRBJ1-5; D uncertain. CDR1 and CDR2 from the germline V gene are SGHTA and FQGNSA. V was clipped by 1 base and J by 0 bases, with 13 bases between them. The CDR3 covers 17 residues. The CDR3 nucleotides read TGTGCCAGCAGCTTAGGGCGGCAGGACGGTAGCAATCAGCCCCAGCATTTT. Its protein is CASSLGRQDGSNQPQHF.

This chain connects TRBV6-6 to TRBJ2-7; D call uncertain. The CDR3 loop spans 11 amino acids. Trimming left V 6 bases short and J 4 bases short, with 7 bases between. Germline V gene data show CDR1 as MNHNY and CDR2 as SVGAGI (reference sequence). CDR3 bases: TGTGCCAGCAGCCAAGTTTACGAGCAGTACTTC. Translating gives CASSQVYEQYF.

This chain links TRBV19 with TRBJ2-4; D unresolved. CDR3 length equals 13 residues. Trimming cost V 7 bases and J 3 bases, with 10 bases left between them. Germline CDR1 reads LNHDA; CDR2 reads SQIVND (reference sequence). Here the CDR3 reads CASTPEGKNIQYF. CDR3 in DNA: TGTGCCAGTACACCTGAAGGCAAAAACATTCAGTACTTC.

In its sample, this clone was seen a few times. Other DNA sequences in this sample translate to the same CDR3. The CDR3 DNA sequence: TGTGCCAGCAGCCCCTCGGGAAGCACAGATACGCAGTATTTT. Translation: CASSPSGSTDTQYF. The rearrangement joins TRBV7-3 to TRBJ2-3, with D possibly being TRBD2 (5 bases). Trimming shortened V by 5 bases and J by 0 bases, and 9 bases separated the two germline ends. Germline lookup yields CDR1 SGHTA and CDR2 FQGTGA. There are 14 residues in the CDR3.

The chain has TRBV28 and TRBJ2-1, with a tentative D call TRBD1 (6 bases). Germline V CDR1 and CDR2: MDHEN, SYDVKM. The CDR3 is 17 amino acids. Trimming took 4 bases from V and 3 from J, leaving 19 bases between them. The CDR3 DNA follows: TGTGCCAGCAGTTCCAATCGCCCGGGACAATTCTACAATGAGCAGTTCTTC. Translated, it gives CASSSNRPGQFYNEQFF. Complete variable domain (other parts from reference TRBV28 and TRBJ2-1): DVKVTQSSRYLVKRTGEKVFLECVQDMDHENMFWYRQDPGLGLRLIYFSYDVKMKEKGDIPEGYSVSREKKERFSLILESASTNQTSMYLCASSSNRPGQFYNEQFFGPGTRLTVL.

The sample holds a few counts of this clone. In DNA, the CDR3 is TGTGCCACCAGCAGAGAGTCGGCGGGGTATAGCAATCAGCCCCAGCATTTT. Translated: CATSRESAGYSNQPQHF. V is TRBV15 and J is TRBJ1-5; D ambiguous. This CDR3 contains 17 residues. Trimming removed 0 bases at V and 0 bases at J, with 12 bases between. Germline CDR1 and CDR2: LNHNV and YYDKDF (reference sequence).

The chain combines TRBV9 with TRBJ2-5, with TRBD2 matching over 7 bases. V lost 0 bases and J lost 5; bases outside the gene matches: 7. In germline, CDR1 is SGDLS, CDR2 YYNGEE. The CDR3 covers 15 residues. CDR3 nucleotide sequence: TGTGCCAGCAGCGTAGCTACGGGGGGTGGTGAGACCCAGTACTTC. Translation: CASSVATGGGETQYF.

The chain has TRBV5-6 and TRBJ1-2, with TRBD1 identical over 9 bases. CDR1 is SGHDT and CDR2 is YYEEEE in the germline V gene. The CDR3 sequence is 16 residues long. Germline trimming cut 3 bases from V and 1 base from J; bases unmatched to any gene: 7. This CDR3 reads CASSYRDREFNYGYTF. For the CDR3, the DNA is TGTGCCAGCAGCTACCGGGACAGGGAATTTAACTATGGCTACACCTTC. The whole variable domain, remainder taken from reference TRBV5-6 and TRBJ1-2, is DAGVTQSPTHLIKTRGQQVTLRCSPKSGHDTVSWYQQALGQGPQFIFQYYEEEERQRGNFPDRFSGHQFPNYSSELNVNALLLGDSALYLCASSYRDREFNYGYTFGSGTRLTVV.

This chain joins TRBV12-5 and TRBJ2-1, with 14 bases identical to TRBD2. Germline CDR1 LGHNT, CDR2 FRNRAP. The CDR3 sequence is 16 residues long. After removal of 6 bases from V and 4 bases from J, the junction contained 5 bases not matched to a gene. Here the CDR3 DNA reads TGTGCTAGTGGCCCGGGACTAGCGGGAGCTTACAATGAGCAGTTCTTC. Translating it yields CASGPGLAGAYNEQFF. Looking up the rest from reference TRBV12-5 and TRBJ2-1 gives the full variable domain: DARVTQTPRHKVTEMGQEVTMRCQPILGHNTVFWYRQTMMQGLELLAYFRNRAPLDDSGMPKDRFSAEMPDATLATLKIQPSEPRDSAVYFCASGPGLAGAYNEQFFGPGTRLTVL.

This chain connects TRBV4-1 to TRBJ2-7; D remains ambiguous. Trimming removed 1 base from V and 0 bases from J, with 10 bases in between. Germline V gene lookup returns CDR1 MGHRA and CDR2 YSYEKL. The length of the CDR3 is 15 residues. CDR3 sequence reads: CASSQVEQFSYEQYF. The DNA of the CDR3 is TGCGCCAGCAGCCAAGTAGAACAGTTCTCCTACGAGCAGTACTTC.

This clone is a singleton in its sample. A junction boundary mismatches the germline segment, possibly from a read error. The chain has TRBV27 and TRBJ1-5, with D perhaps matching TRBD1 (5 bases). Germline V gives CDR1 MNHEY, CDR2 SMNVEV (reference sequence). There are 15 residues in the CDR3. The CDR3 here is CASSLSGGSNQPQHF. Here the CDR3 DNA reads TGTGCCAGTAGTTTATCGGGGGGTAGCAATCAGCCCCAGCATTTT.